This T cell receptor (beta chain) was found in a study of T cells after yellow fever vaccination. Study-level results: The booster response re-showed most primary clones: 95% to 96% CD4, approximately 85% CD8. Although most clonotypes did not, a small share appeared in both CD4 and CD8 compartments.

Using its own MiXCR run on the 5' RACE reads, TCRdb lists one record per CDR3 protein. The sample lists tens of thousands of distinct CDR3 sequences; 5.5% to 7.5% were seen once. Per germline, CDR1 SGHRS and CDR2 YFSETQ. The CDR3 loop spans 15 amino acids. V lost 1 base and J 0 bases, leaving 9 bases between the germline ends. There are many counts of this clonotype. Antigen unknown. The sequence was collected from a man between 18 and 35 years old who received the YFV17D yellow fever vaccine. The specimen was CD4+ T cells sorted from PBMCs, collected approximately 16 days after the first yellow fever vaccination. The chain employs TRBV5-1 and TRBJ2-3; D is unresolved. The CDR3 loop is CASSLMGFSTDTQYF. As DNA, the CDR3 is TGCGCCAGCAGCTTGATGGGGTTTAGCACAGATACGCAGTATTTT.